This TCR beta chain was found in a study of T cell therapy after organ transplantation. V was trimmed by 2 bases and J by 0 bases, leaving 9 bases between them. Germline CDR1 is SGHDT and CDR2 is YYEEEE. The CDR3 sequence is 15 residues long. The table lists this clone with a few counts. Its antigen is as yet unknown. The time point was: 4-8 weeks after completion of therapy. Libraries were prepared by immunoSEQ multiplex PCR; TCRdb keeps only in-frame clonotypes and omits some of them. The data show nearly 20,000 clones, with around 82% seen just once and 9.2% held by the top ten. This chain links TRBV5-6 with TRBJ1-3; possibly TRBD1 for D (5 bases). Sequenced here: CD8+ T cells from blood, sampled after autologous CMV-specific T cell therapy. The receptor's source is a human patient who had received a solid organ transplant and had CMV disease. Some T cells may originate from the graft donor. The CDR3 DNA is TGTGCCAGCAGCTTACAGGCGTTCTCTGGAAACACCATATATTTT. Residues: CASSLQAFSGNTIYF.